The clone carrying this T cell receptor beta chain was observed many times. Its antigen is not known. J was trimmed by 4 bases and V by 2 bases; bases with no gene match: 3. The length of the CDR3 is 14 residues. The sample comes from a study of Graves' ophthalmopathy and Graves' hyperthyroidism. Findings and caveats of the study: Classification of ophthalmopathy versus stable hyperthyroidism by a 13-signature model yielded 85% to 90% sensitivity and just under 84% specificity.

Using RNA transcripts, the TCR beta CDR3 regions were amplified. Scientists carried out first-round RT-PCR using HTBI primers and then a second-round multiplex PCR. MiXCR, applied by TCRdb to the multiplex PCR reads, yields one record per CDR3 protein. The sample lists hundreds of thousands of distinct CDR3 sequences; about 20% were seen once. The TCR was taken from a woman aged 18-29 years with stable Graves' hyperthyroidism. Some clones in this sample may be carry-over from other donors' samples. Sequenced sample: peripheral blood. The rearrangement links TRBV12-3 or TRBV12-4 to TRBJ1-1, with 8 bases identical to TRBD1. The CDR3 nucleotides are TGTGCCAGCAGTTTAAGGACAGGGAGCACTGAAGCTTTCTTT. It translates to CASSLRTGSTEAFF.